Following are 32 T cell receptor beta chains from one sample sequenced in a study of shared clonotypes between healthy human individuals (dated by TCRdb to 2018 to 2020). Receptors were amplified or captured by the immunoSEQ multiplex PCR assay. The clones in this table, taken by TCRdb from immuneACCESS, are in-frame only. Not every clone is retained; where verified, under half of the shortfall comes from an unresolved V gene, and the cause of the rest is unknown. The sample records around 940,000 clones, over 60% of which are singletons. The ten largest account for roughly 1.5% of the sample. The sequencing input was memory CD4+ T cells sorted from blood. The label giving this sample's cell subset or site can be read as: CD45RA-negative fraction. These receptor sequences come from a man in his late teens or twenties in good health.

The gene calls are TRBV30 and TRBJ1-6; D unclear. Trimming removed 1 base at V and 5 bases at J, with 6 bases between. Germline V CDR1 and CDR2: GTSNPN, SVGIG (reference sequence). This CDR3 comprises 13 residues. DNA of the CDR3: TGTGCCTGGAGTGAGGGTCATAATTCACCCCTCCACTTT. It specifies CAWSEGHNSPLHF.

This clone was seen once. The chain employs TRBV14 and TRBJ2-7; 11 nucleotides line up with TRBD1. Germline assignment: CDR1 SGHDN and CDR2 FVKESK. This CDR3 region has 16 residues. With 1 base clipped from V and 6 bases from J, the junction kept 8 bases outside the gene matches. CDR3 in amino acids: CASSQVRGQGVGEQYF. The DNA for the CDR3 is TGTGCCAGCAGCCAAGTTCGGGGACAGGGGGTCGGCGAGCAGTACTTC.

The V and J genes are TRBV6-1 and TRBJ2-5, with D uncertain. Germline assignment: CDR1 MNHNS and CDR2 SASEGT. The CDR3 has 12 residues. The ends were cut back, 6 bases at V and 5 bases at J, with 10 bases in the middle. As DNA, the CDR3 is TGTGCCAGCAGCTTAAATGTGGAGACCCAGTACTTC. Protein: CASSLNVETQYF.

V is TRBV7-9 and J is TRBJ1-6; no reliable D call. Germline V gene data show CDR1 as SEHNR and CDR2 as FQNEAQ (reference sequence). Trimming stripped 1 base from V and 7 bases from J, with 8 bases between. CDR3 length equals 14 residues. The chain's CDR3 is CASSLERVNSPLHF. CDR3 DNA sequence: TGTGCCAGCAGCTTAGAACGGGTAAATTCACCCCTCCACTTT.

The chain recombines TRBV5-1 with TRBJ2-3; 13 nucleotides align to TRBD2. The CDR3 totals 18 residues. J gave up 1 base and V 4 bases, and 9 bases lay outside the gene matches. Germline CDR1 SGHRS, CDR2 YFSETQ. The CDR3 bases are TGCGCCAGCAGCATGGATGGGACTAGCGGGATACGCACAGATACGCAGTATTTT. Encoded protein: CASSMDGTSGIRTDTQYF.

On this clone: A much larger clone sits a single nucleotide away, making a read error possible. Other DNA sequences within the sample encode an identical CDR3. The chain joins TRBV7-2 to TRBJ2-3, with 12 positions matching TRBD2. Germline values: CDR1 SGHTA, CDR2 FQGNSA. This CDR3 has 16 residues. J lost 0 bases, V lost 4 bases, and 2 bases had no gene match. The CDR3 sequence: CASSSGLAGSTDTQYF. The CDR3 bases are TGTGCCAGCAGCTCGGGACTAGCGGGTAGCACAGATACGCAGTATTTT.

The CDR3, as DNA: TGTGCCAGCAGTGAAGACGTAGGCGGCGCAGATACGCAGTATTTT. Amino acid sequence: CASSEDVGGADTQYF. This rearrangement joins TRBV2 to TRBJ2-3; D is unresolved. The CDR3 loop spans 15 amino acids. The V end lost 1 base, the J end lost 4 bases, and 12 bases lay between the germline ends. Germline V CDR1 and CDR2: SNHLY, FYNNEI.

This chain uses TRBV19 with TRBJ1-5; D unresolved. CDR3 length equals 13 residues. CDR1 and CDR2 (germline): LNHDA, SQIVND (reference sequence). Trimming stripped 6 bases from V and 5 bases from J, with 11 bases between. The CDR3 DNA follows: TGTGCCAGTAGGTCCCTTGGGGATCAGCCCCAGCATTTT. Its translation: CASRSLGDQPQHF.

The chain carries TRBV10-3 and TRBJ2-1; TRBD2 might be the D (7 bases). V was pared by 6 bases and J by 3 bases, with 15 bases between. CDR1 and CDR2 from the germline V gene are ENHRY and SYGVKD. CDR3 size: 15 residues. The CDR3 protein is CAISSRGGDYNEQFF. The CDR3 DNA sequence: TGTGCCATCAGCTCCAGAGGGGGGGACTACAATGAGCAGTTCTTC.

This clone was seen a few times. V gene TRBV14 combines with J gene TRBJ2-1; 9 bases match TRBD2. Germline CDR1 and CDR2: SGHDN and FVKESK. The V and J ends lost 4 bases and 6 bases, in that order; junction bases with no gene match: 4. The CDR3 has 14 amino acids. The CDR3 nucleotides read TGTGCCAGCAGCCCGCTAGCGGGGAGCAATGAGCAGTTCTTC. Residues: CASSPLAGSNEQFF.

The chain joins TRBV11-2 to TRBJ2-5; D might be TRBD2 (5 bases). V lost 5 bases and J 8 bases, leaving 15 bases between the germline ends. Germline V lookup: CDR1 SGHAT, CDR2 FQNNGV. The CDR3 spans 13 residues. CDR3 DNA sequence: TGTGCCAGCAGCCTGGAGGCGGAAGGTACCCAGTACTTC. As protein: CASSLEAEGTQYF.

The chain is built from TRBV5-6 and TRBJ1-5, with 8 positions matching TRBD1. Germline CDR1 SGHDT, CDR2 YYEEEE. The ends lost 3 bases at V and 2 bases at J; junction bases unmatched: 7. This CDR3 contains 16 residues. CDR3 protein: CASSWNRGGGNQPQHF. The CDR3 bases are TGTGCCAGCAGCTGGAACAGGGGGGGAGGCAATCAGCCCCAGCATTTT. Variable domain in full (rest from reference TRBV5-6 and TRBJ1-5): DAGVTQSPTHLIKTRGQQVTLRCSPKSGHDTVSWYQQALGQGPQFIFQYYEEEERQRGNFPDRFSGHQFPNYSSELNVNALLLGDSALYLCASSWNRGGGNQPQHFGDGTRLSIL.

The V call is TRBV6-5, the J call TRBJ2-3, with D tentatively TRBD2 (6 bases). The V gene's germline CDR1 is MNHEY and CDR2 SVGAGI. V shed 2 bases and J shed 3 bases, with 12 bases lying between them. This CDR3 spans 15 amino acids. DNA for the CDR3: TGTGCCAGCAGTTACGGGGGGAGAGGGACAGATACGCAGTATTTT. Encoded protein: CASSYGGRGTDTQYF.

There are a few counts of this clone. The chain couples TRBV30 to TRBJ1-4; D is unclear. V lost 4 bases and J 6 bases, leaving 18 bases between the germline ends. The germline gives CDR1 GTSNPN, CDR2 SVGIG (reference sequence). This CDR3 comprises 15 residues. CDR3 sequence reads: CAWNAIDRWDEKLFF. CDR3 sequence (DNA): TGTGCCTGGAATGCGATTGACCGCTGGGATGAAAAACTGTTTTTT.

The chain uses TRBV4-1 and TRBJ2-1; 7 bases fit TRBD2. J was trimmed by 8 bases and V by 0 bases; bases with no gene match: 10. CDR3 length: 16 residues. Germline CDR1 MGHRA, CDR2 YSYEKL. The CDR3 sequence: CASSQDVTSVYDEQFF. CDR3 bases: TGCGCCAGCAGCCAAGACGTAACTAGCGTTTACGATGAGCAGTTCTTC.

The chain links TRBV18 to TRBJ1-2, with D unclear. The CDR3 has 14 residues. V lost 3 bases to trimming and J lost 5 bases, with 13 bases between them. Per the germline V gene, CDR1 is KGHSH and CDR2 is LQKENI. Here the CDR3 reads CASSPTAAGYGYTF. CDR3 in DNA: TGTGCCAGCTCACCGACGGCTGCGGGGTATGGCTACACCTTC. Filled out from reference TRBV18 and TRBJ1-2, the complete variable domain reads NAGVMQNPRHLVRRRGQEARLRCSPMKGHSHVYWYRQLPEEGLKFMVYLQKENIIDESGMPKERFSAEFPKEGPSILRIQQVVRGDSAAYFCASSPTAAGYGYTFGSGTRLTVV.

This clone was recorded at least ten times. V and J are TRBV11-2 and TRBJ1-1, with D maybe TRBD1 (6 bases). The CDR3 consists of 14 residues. Trimming took off 5 bases at V and 6 bases at J, with 16 bases between the two ends. The germline gives CDR1 SGHAT, CDR2 FQNNGV. CDR3 DNA: TGTGCCAGCAGCCGTCCTAGGGGGGGCCCTGAAGCTTTCTTT. Translated, it gives CASSRPRGGPEAFF.

The chain joins TRBV5-4 to TRBJ2-1; 11 nucleotides match TRBD2. The V segment lost 3 bases and the J segment 15 bases; nucleotides outside the gene matches: 14. CDR3 length: 15 residues. Per the germline V gene, CDR1 is SGHNT and CDR2 is YYREEE (reference sequence). The CDR3 reads CASSSDGPTSGDRFF. The CDR3 nucleotides are TGTGCCAGCAGCTCCGATGGACCGACTAGCGGGGATCGGTTCTTC.

The chain couples TRBV15 to TRBJ2-5; D is uncertain. Germline V gene data show CDR1 as LNHNV and CDR2 as YYDKDF (reference sequence). This CDR3 contains 13 residues. Trimming took 0 bases from V and 5 from J, leaving 7 bases between them. For the CDR3, the DNA is TGTGCCACCAGCAGAGACCTGGGGGAGACCCAGTACTTC. Translation: CATSRDLGETQYF. Complete variable domain (other parts from reference TRBV15 and TRBJ2-5): DAMVIQNPRYQVTQFGKPVTLSCSQTLNHNVMYWYQQKSSQAPKLLFHYYDKDFNNEADTPDNFQSRRPNTSFCFLDIRSPGLGDTAMYLCATSRDLGETQYFGPGTRLLVL.

The rearrangement links TRBV6-6 to TRBJ2-3; D is possibly TRBD2 (6 bases). Germline assignment: CDR1 MNHNY and CDR2 SVGAGI (reference sequence). This CDR3 has 16 amino acids. With 4 bases removed from V and 3 bases from J, the gap between germline ends came to 17 bases. The CDR3 DNA is TGTGCCAGCAGTTCCCCGGGACTCACCGGGACAGATACGCAGTATTTT. Translating gives CASSSPGLTGTDTQYF.

CDR3 protein: CASSFKAGETGELFF. In DNA form, the CDR3 reads TGCGCCAGCAGCTTTAAGGCAGGAGAGACCGGGGAGCTGTTTTTT. The chain has TRBV5-1 and TRBJ2-2; D is ambiguous. Trimming left V 2 bases short and J 5 bases short, with 13 bases between. The CDR3 sequence is 15 residues long. The germline V gene encodes CDR1 SGHRS and CDR2 YFSETQ.

Remarks on this clone: The same CDR3 arises from other DNA sequences in this sample as well. The rearrangement uses TRBV5-4 and TRBJ2-5; no firm D call. The CDR3 consists of 12 residues. V dropped 0 bases and J dropped 5 bases, with 5 bases sitting between them. Germline V CDR1 and CDR2: SGHNT, YYREEE (reference sequence). In nucleotides, the CDR3 is TGTGCCAGCAGCTTGGGTAGGGAGACCCAGTACTTC. Translated: CASSLGRETQYF.

This clone turned up a few times. J is TRBJ2-2 and V is TRBV5-8, with D maybe TRBD1 (5 bases). The CDR3 spans 16 residues. V lost 1 base and J 1 base, leaving 11 bases between the germline ends. Germline V gene sequence: CDR1 SGHTS, CDR2 YDEGEE. The CDR3 DNA reads TGTGCCAGCAGCTTGCTTCGTCAGGGGAACACCGGGGAGCTGTTTTTT. Encoded protein: CASSLLRQGNTGELFF.

The V gene is TRBV6-5, the J gene TRBJ1-3; TRBD1 agrees at 7 bases. Germline trimming cut 4 bases from V and 0 bases from J; bases unmatched to any gene: 6. The CDR3 is 16 residues long. Germline V gene data show CDR1 as MNHEY and CDR2 as SVGAGI. The CDR3 DNA follows: TGTGCCAGCAGTTCCGGGACAGCTTACTCTGGAAACACCATATATTTT. Its protein is CASSSGTAYSGNTIYF.

This sequence joins TRBV10-1 and TRBJ2-7; 8 positions match TRBD1. The CDR3 sequence is 14 residues long. J gave up 7 bases and V 4 bases, and 9 bases lay outside the gene matches. Germline assignment: CDR1 WNHNN and CDR2 SYGVQD (reference sequence). The CDR3 nucleotides read TGCGCCAGCAGTGTGACAGGGGCTCAGGGGGAGCAGTACTTC. It yields the protein CASSVTGAQGEQYF.

The sample holds many counts of this clone. This rearrangement joins TRBV7-2 to TRBJ2-7; D remains unclear. The germline CDR1 and CDR2 sequences are SGHTA and FQGNSA. Trimming pared 0 bases from V and 0 bases from J, leaving 9 bases between. CDR3 size: 15 residues. CDR3 bases: TGTGCCAGCAGCTTAGCGGTCAGGAGCTCCTACGAGCAGTACTTC. This gives the protein CASSLAVRSSYEQYF.

The rearrangement joins TRBV7-3 to TRBJ2-3; D is tentatively TRBD1 or TRBD2 (5 bases each). V was clipped by 3 bases and J by 7 bases, with 11 bases between them. There are 13 residues in the CDR3. Germline CDR1 reads SGHTA; CDR2 reads FQGTGA. In DNA form, the CDR3 reads TGTGCCAGCAGCTTGGGGGTGGCGAATACGCAGTATTTT. Protein sequence: CASSLGVANTQYF.

Of note for this clone: Other nucleotide sequences in the sample specify the same CDR3. The chain carries TRBV19 and TRBJ2-2, with D possibly matching TRBD1 (5 bases). Trimming took off 3 bases at V and 6 bases at J, with 5 bases between the two ends. There are 12 residues in the CDR3. Germline V gives CDR1 LNHDA, CDR2 SQIVND (reference sequence). CDR3 sequence: CASSIRAGELFF. For the CDR3, the DNA is TGTGCCAGTAGTATCAGGGCCGGGGAGCTGTTTTTT.

The V call is TRBV23-1, the J call TRBJ2-1; D gene ambiguous. TRBV23-1 is noted as an ORF with a role that remains uncertain. The germline V and J ends were trimmed by 2 bases and 6 bases, with 2 bases remaining between them. This CDR3 spans 11 amino acids. CDR3 loop: CASSQRNEQFF. The CDR3 DNA follows: TGCGCCAGCAGTCAACGCAATGAGCAGTTCTTC.

In this sample, this clone turned up many times. The chain employs TRBV7-2 and TRBJ2-3; 8 bases line up with TRBD1. The CDR3 is made up of 16 amino acids. The trim removed 3 bases at V and 1 base at J, leaving 6 bases unmatched. Germline V lookup: CDR1 SGHTA, CDR2 FQGNSA. CDR3 sequence reads: CASSLSLTGGTDTQYF. The CDR3 DNA reads as TGTGCCAGCAGCTTGAGCTTGACAGGGGGCACAGATACGCAGTATTTT.

The chain combines TRBV2 with TRBJ1-2, with TRBD1 identical over 10 bases. After removal of 6 bases from V and 5 bases from J, the junction contained 12 bases not matched to a gene. CDR1 is SNHLY and CDR2 is FYNNEI in the germline V gene. The CDR3 length is 16 residues. The CDR3 sequence is CASRGRQGATLYGYTF. CDR3 nucleotides: TGTGCCAGCAGGGGCAGACAGGGGGCCACACTTTATGGCTACACCTTC.

The J gene is TRBJ2-2, the V gene TRBV18; TRBD2 might be the D (5 bases). This CDR3 is 16 amino acids long. Germline-derived CDR1 and CDR2 are KGHSH and LQKENI. Trimming pared 1 base from V and 0 bases from J, leaving 9 bases between. The CDR3 region has the DNA TGTGCCAGCTCACCACGGGCTAGCCCGAACACCGGGGAGCTGTTTTTT. It codes for CASSPRASPNTGELFF.